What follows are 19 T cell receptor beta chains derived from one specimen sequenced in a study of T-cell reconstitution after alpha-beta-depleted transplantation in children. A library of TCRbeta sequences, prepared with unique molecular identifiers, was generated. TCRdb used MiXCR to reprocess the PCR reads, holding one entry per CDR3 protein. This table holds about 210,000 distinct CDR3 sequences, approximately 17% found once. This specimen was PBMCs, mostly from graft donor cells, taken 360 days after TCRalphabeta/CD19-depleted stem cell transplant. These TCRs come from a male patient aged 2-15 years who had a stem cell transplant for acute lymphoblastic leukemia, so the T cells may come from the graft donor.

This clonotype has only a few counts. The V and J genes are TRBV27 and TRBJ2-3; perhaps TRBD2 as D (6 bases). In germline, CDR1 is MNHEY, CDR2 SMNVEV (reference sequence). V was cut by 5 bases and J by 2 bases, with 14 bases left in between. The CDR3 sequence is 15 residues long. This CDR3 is CASSSSGDNTDTQYF. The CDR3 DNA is TGTGCCAGCAGTAGTAGCGGTGATAACACAGATACGCAGTATTTT.

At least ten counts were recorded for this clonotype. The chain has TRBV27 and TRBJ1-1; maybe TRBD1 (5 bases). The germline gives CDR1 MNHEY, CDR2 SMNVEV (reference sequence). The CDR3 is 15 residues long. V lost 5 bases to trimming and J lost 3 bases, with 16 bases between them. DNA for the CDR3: TGTGCCAGCAGTCGATTTGGGGGTGGGGACACTGAAGCTTTCTTT. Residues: CASSRFGGGDTEAFF.

The chain's CDR3 is CSARDRAADYEQYF. DNA for the CDR3: TGCAGTGCTAGAGATCGGGCAGCTGACTACGAGCAGTACTTC. The chain joins TRBV20-1 to TRBJ2-7; D gene ambiguous. From germline, CDR1 is DFQATT and CDR2 SNEGSKA (reference sequence). The CDR3 is 14 amino acids. Trimming left V 0 bases short and J 3 bases short, with 12 bases between.

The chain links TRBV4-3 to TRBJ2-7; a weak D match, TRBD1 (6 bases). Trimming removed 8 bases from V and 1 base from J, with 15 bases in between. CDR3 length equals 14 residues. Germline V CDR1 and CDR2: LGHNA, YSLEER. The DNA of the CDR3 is TGCGCCAGCCCGGGACATCCTATATCCTACGAGCAGTACTTC. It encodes CASPGHPISYEQYF.

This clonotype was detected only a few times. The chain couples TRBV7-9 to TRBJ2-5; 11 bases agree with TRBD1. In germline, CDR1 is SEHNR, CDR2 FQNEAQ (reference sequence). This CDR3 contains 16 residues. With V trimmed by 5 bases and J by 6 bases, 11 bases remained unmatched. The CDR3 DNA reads TGTGCCAGCAGCGTAGGTGGACAGGGGGCCGGAAAGACCCAGTACTTC. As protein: CASSVGGQGAGKTQYF.

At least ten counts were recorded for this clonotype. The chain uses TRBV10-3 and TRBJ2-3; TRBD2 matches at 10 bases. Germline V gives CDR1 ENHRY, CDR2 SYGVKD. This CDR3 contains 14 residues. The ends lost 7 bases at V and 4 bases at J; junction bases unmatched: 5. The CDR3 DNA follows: TGTGCCATCAACCCGGGACTAGCGTCAGATACGCAGTATTTT. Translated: CAINPGLASDTQYF.

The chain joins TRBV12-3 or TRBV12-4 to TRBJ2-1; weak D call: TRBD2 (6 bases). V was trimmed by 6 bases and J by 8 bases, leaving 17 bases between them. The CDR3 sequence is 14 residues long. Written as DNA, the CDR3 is TGTGCCAGCAGCCCTTTTCGAGCGGGCCATGAGCAGTTCTTC. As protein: CASSPFRAGHEQFF.

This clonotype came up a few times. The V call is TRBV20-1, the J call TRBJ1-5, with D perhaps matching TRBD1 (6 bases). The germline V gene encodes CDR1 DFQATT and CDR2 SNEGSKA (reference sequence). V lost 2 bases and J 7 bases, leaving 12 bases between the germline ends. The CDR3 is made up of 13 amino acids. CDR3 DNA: TGCAGTGCTAGATCTGGGGGCGGACAGCCCCAGCATTTT. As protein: CSARSGGGQPQHF.

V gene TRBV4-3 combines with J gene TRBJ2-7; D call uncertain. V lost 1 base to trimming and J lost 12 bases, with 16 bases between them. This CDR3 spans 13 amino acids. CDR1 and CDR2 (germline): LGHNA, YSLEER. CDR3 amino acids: CASSQAYSPLRYF. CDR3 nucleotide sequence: TGCGCCAGCAGCCAAGCGTACAGTCCCCTTCGGTACTTC.

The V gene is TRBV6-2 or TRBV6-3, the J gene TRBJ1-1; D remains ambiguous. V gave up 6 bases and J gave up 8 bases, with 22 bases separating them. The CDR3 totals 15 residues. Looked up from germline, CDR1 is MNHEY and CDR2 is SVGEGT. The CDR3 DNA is TGTGCCAGCAGCCGACCCACAGCAGGAGCCAGGGAAGCTTTCTTT. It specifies CASSRPTAGAREAFF.

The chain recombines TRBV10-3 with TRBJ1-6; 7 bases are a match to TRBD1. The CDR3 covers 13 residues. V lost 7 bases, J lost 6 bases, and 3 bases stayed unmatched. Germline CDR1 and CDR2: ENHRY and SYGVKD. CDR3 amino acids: CAINRDSNSPLHF. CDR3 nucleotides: TGTGCCATCAACCGGGACAGTAATTCACCCCTCCACTTT.

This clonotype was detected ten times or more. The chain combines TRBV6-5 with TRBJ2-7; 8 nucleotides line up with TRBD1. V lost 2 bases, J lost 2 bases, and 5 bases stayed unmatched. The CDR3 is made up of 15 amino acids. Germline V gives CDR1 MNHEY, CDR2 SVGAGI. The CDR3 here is CASSYNGQGTYEQYF. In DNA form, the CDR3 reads TGTGCCAGCAGTTACAACGGACAGGGTACCTACGAGCAGTACTTC.

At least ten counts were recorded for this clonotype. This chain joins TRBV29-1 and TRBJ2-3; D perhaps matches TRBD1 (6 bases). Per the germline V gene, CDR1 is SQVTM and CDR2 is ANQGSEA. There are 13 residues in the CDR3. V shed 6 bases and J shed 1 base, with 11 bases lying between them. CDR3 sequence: CSVGALRTDTQYF. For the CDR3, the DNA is TGCAGCGTGGGGGCCCTCCGCACAGATACGCAGTATTTT.

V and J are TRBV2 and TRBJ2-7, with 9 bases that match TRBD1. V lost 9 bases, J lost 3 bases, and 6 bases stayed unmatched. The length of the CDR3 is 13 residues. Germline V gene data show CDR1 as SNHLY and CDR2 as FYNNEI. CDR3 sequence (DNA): TGTGCCAGAGCCTTGGGACAGGGCTACGAGCAGTACTTC. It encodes CARALGQGYEQYF.

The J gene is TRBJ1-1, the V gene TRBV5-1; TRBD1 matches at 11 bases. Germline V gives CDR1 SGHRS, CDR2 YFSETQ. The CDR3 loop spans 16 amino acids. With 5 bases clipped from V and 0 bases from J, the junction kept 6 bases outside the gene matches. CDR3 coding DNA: TGCGCCAGCAGGGCCGGGACAGGGGGAATGAACACTGAAGCTTTCTTT. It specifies CASRAGTGGMNTEAFF.

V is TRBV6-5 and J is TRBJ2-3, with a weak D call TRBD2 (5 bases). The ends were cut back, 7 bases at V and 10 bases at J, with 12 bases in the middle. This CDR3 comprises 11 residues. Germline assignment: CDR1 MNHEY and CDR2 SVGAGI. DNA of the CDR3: TGTGCCAGCAATGACGCGGGTGCGCAGTATTTT. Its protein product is CASNDAGAQYF.

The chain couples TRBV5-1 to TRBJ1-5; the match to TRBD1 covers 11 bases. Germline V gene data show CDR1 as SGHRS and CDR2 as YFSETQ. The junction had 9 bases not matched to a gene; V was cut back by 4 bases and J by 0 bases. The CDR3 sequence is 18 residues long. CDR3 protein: CASSLGTGGSGSNQPQHF. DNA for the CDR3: TGCGCCAGCAGCCTCGGGACAGGGGGAAGTGGTAGCAATCAGCCCCAGCATTTT.

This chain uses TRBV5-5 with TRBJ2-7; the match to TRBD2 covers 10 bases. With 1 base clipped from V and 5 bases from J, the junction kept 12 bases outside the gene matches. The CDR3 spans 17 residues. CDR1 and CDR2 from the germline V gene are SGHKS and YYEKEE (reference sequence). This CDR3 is CASSLRAGGLRLNEQYF. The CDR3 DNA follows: TGTGCCAGCAGCTTGCGAGCGGGGGGGCTTCGGTTGAACGAGCAGTACTTC.

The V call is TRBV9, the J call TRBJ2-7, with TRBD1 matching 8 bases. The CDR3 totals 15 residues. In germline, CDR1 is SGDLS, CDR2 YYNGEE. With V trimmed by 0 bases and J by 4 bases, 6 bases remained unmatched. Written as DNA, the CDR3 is TGTGCCAGCAGCGTAGCGGCAGGGGGCTATTACGAGCAGTACTTC. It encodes CASSVAAGGYYEQYF.